These 16 T cell receptor beta chains were sequenced from one sample in a study of T cell responses to AZD1222 COVID-19 vaccine. The repertoire was sequenced with immunoSEQ multiplex PCR; TCRdb's copy has only in-frame clones and lacks some. The table shows about 130,000 clones, with over 75% occurring only once. The sample here was peripheral blood, taken on day 0 of AZD1222 vaccination. The origin of the receptors is an adult in good health.

This chain connects TRBV19 to TRBJ1-1, with TRBD1 identical over 9 bases. Germline V gene sequence: CDR1 LNHDA, CDR2 SQIVND (reference sequence). The J segment lost 6 bases and the V segment lost 10 bases, leaving 9 bases of the junction unmatched. The CDR3 is 13 amino acids. The CDR3 nucleotides read TGTGCCACCAGAGGGACAGGGCTGGCTGAAGCTTTCTTT. As protein: CATRGTGLAEAFF.

This chain's CDR3 is CASSLESGSGNEQFF. The CDR3 DNA is TGTGCCAGCAGCTTAGAAAGCGGGAGTGGGAATGAGCAGTTCTTC. The chain links TRBV7-7 to TRBJ2-1; 8 bases are a match to TRBD2. The CDR3 has 15 residues. J gave up 7 bases and V 1 base, and 6 bases lay outside the gene matches. Germline CDR1 is SSHAT and CDR2 is FNYEAQ (reference sequence). Filled out from reference TRBV7-7 and TRBJ2-1, the complete variable domain reads GAGVSQSPRYKVTKRGQDVTLRCDPISSHATLYWYQQALGQGPEFLTYFNYEAQPDKSGLPSDRFSAERPEGSISTLTIQRTEQRDSAMYRCASSLESGSGNEQFFGPGTRLTVL.

The rearrangement joins TRBV14 to TRBJ2-7; TRBD1 agrees at 10 bases. Germline-derived CDR1 and CDR2 are SGHDN and FVKESK. J gave up 3 bases and V 6 bases, and 8 bases lay outside the gene matches. This CDR3 spans 15 amino acids. CDR3: CASSHRQGASYEQYF. The DNA for the CDR3 is TGTGCCAGCAGTCACAGACAGGGGGCAAGCTACGAGCAGTACTTC.

The rearrangement uses TRBV24-1 and TRBJ1-4; TRBD1 is a possible D gene (5 bases). The CDR3 length is 13 residues. V was clipped by 9 bases and J by 7 bases, with 14 bases between them. The germline V gene encodes CDR1 KGHDR and CDR2 SFDVKD. The CDR3 reads CATGDGKSEKLFF. The CDR3, as DNA: TGTGCCACCGGGGACGGGAAGTCTGAAAAACTGTTTTTT.

The V call is TRBV5-1, the J call TRBJ2-5, with D perhaps matching TRBD2 (6 bases). Germline V CDR1 and CDR2: SGHRS, YFSETQ. This CDR3 has 14 residues. The V end lost 7 bases, the J end lost 5 bases, and 18 bases lay between the germline ends. Here the CDR3 DNA reads TGCGCCAGCTGGACCGGGACTTTTACGGAGACCCAGTACTTC. Its translation is CASWTGTFTETQYF.

The J gene is TRBJ1-1, the V gene TRBV20-1, with D perhaps TRBD1 (5 bases). The CDR3 loop spans 13 amino acids. With 3 bases removed from V and 2 bases from J, the gap between germline ends came to 10 bases. Germline CDR1 is DFQATT and CDR2 is SNEGSKA (reference sequence). Written as DNA, the CDR3 is TGCAGTGCTAGTAGACAGCTCAACACTGAAGCTTTCTTT. Its translation is CSASRQLNTEAFF.

Only one count was recorded for this clone. The V gene is TRBV4-2, the J gene TRBJ2-2; 8 bases line up with TRBD2. The CDR3 length is 16 residues. Germline CDR1 LGHNA, CDR2 YNFKEQ. With 1 base clipped from V and 6 bases from J, the junction kept 7 bases outside the gene matches. CDR3 DNA: TGTGCCAGCAGCCAAGGTCCAGCGGGAGTTCCCGGGGAGCTGTTTTTT. It encodes CASSQGPAGVPGELFF.

The chain joins TRBV2 to TRBJ2-1; D perhaps matches TRBD2 (5 bases). Germline assignment: CDR1 SNHLY and CDR2 FYNNEI. The CDR3 is 14 residues long. V was trimmed by 1 base and J by 4 bases, leaving 8 bases between them. The CDR3 nucleotides are TGTGCCAGCAGTGAAGGGACTGGGTACAATGAGCAGTTCTTC. It specifies CASSEGTGYNEQFF.

The genes are TRBV7-9 and TRBJ2-4; D gene uncertain. The CDR3 runs 12 residues. V was clipped by 5 bases and J by 7 bases, with 9 bases between them. Germline V gene sequence: CDR1 SEHNR, CDR2 FQNEAQ (reference sequence). This CDR3 reads CASSVSVNIQYF. The CDR3, as DNA: TGTGCCAGCAGCGTTTCGGTGAACATTCAGTACTTC.

A single count supports this clone. The J gene is TRBJ2-1, the V gene TRBV7-4; D remains ambiguous. CDR3 length: 14 residues. The V end lost 1 base, the J end lost 4 bases, and 8 bases lay between the germline ends. Germline lookup yields CDR1 SGHVT and CDR2 SQSDAQ. The CDR3 reads CASSLGTPYNEQFF. Written as DNA, the CDR3 is TGTGCCAGCAGCTTAGGGACGCCTTACAATGAGCAGTTCTTC. Filled out from reference TRBV7-4 and TRBJ2-1, the complete variable domain reads GAGVSQSPRYKVAKRGRDVALRCDSISGHVTLYWYRQTLGQGSEVLTYSQSDAQRDKSGRPSGRFSAERPERSVSTLKIQRTEQGDSAVYLCASSLGTPYNEQFFGPGTRLTVL.

V gene TRBV2 combines with J gene TRBJ1-5; possibly TRBD1 for D (5 bases). This CDR3 is built from 12 residues. V dropped 8 bases and J dropped 4 bases, with 9 bases sitting between them. The germline gives CDR1 SNHLY, CDR2 FYNNEI. CDR3 residues: CASAGWNQPQHF. The CDR3 nucleotides read TGTGCCAGCGCAGGGTGGAATCAGCCCCAGCATTTT.

V usage is TRBV5-1 and J usage is TRBJ1-1; 7 positions match TRBD1. The V and J ends lost 4 bases and 4 bases, in that order; junction bases with no gene match: 10. There are 15 residues in the CDR3. Germline values: CDR1 SGHRS, CDR2 YFSETQ. The CDR3 DNA reads as TGCGCCAGCAGCCTTACTGACAGGGTGGGCACTGAAGCTTTCTTT. Encoded protein: CASSLTDRVGTEAFF.

J is TRBJ2-1 and V is TRBV6-5; 9 bases align to TRBD1. This CDR3 spans 12 amino acids. V shed 8 bases, J shed 8 bases, and the junction held 4 bases outside the gene matches. Germline V gene sequence: CDR1 MNHEY, CDR2 SVGAGI. DNA of the CDR3: TGTGCCAGCCAGGGACAGGGCGATGAGCAGTTCTTC. Amino acid sequence: CASQGQGDEQFF.

The count of this clone is one. V and J are TRBV4-1 and TRBJ1-1; D is perhaps TRBD1 (5 bases). Per germline, CDR1 MGHRA and CDR2 YSYEKL. Trimming took off 0 bases at V and 0 bases at J, with 11 bases between the two ends. This CDR3 contains 16 residues. The CDR3 sequence is CASSQDRGTMNTEAFF. The DNA of the CDR3 is TGCGCCAGCAGCCAAGATAGGGGCACCATGAACACTGAAGCTTTCTTT.

V usage is TRBV11-2 and J usage is TRBJ1-2; the D is unclear. CDR3 size: 11 residues. V lost 6 bases and J lost 8, with 10 bases in between. CDR1 is SGHAT, CDR2 FQNNGV, per germline. The CDR3 sequence is CASRPKEGYTF. The CDR3 nucleotides are TGTGCCAGCAGGCCAAAGGAGGGCTACACCTTC.

The chain joins TRBV6-5 to TRBJ2-1, with 7 bases aligning to TRBD2. With 8 bases clipped from V and 0 bases from J, the junction kept 7 bases outside the gene matches. Germline CDR1 is MNHEY and CDR2 is SVGAGI. The CDR3 totals 15 residues. In nucleotides, the CDR3 is TGTGCCAGCTCGTTTGCGGGGGTCTCCTACAATGAGCAGTTCTTC. Protein product: CASSFAGVSYNEQFF.